A single sample is the source of the 9 T cell receptor beta chains below, sequenced in a study of cytotoxic CD8 clonotypes in ibrutinib-treated CLL. The repertoire was sequenced with immunoSEQ multiplex PCR; TCRdb's copy has only in-frame clones and lacks some. Of approximately 300,000 clones in the sample, about 77% were seen once. The specimen was PBMCs, collected before ibrutinib treatment. These TCRs come from a human donor with chronic lymphocytic leukemia.

This clone was counted at least ten times. The J gene is TRBJ1-4, the V gene TRBV2; D perhaps matches TRBD1 (6 bases). Trimming removed 6 bases at V and 7 bases at J, with 12 bases between. Germline V gives CDR1 SNHLY, CDR2 FYNNEI. The CDR3 is 13 residues long. CDR3: CASRDRLGEKLFF. Here the CDR3 DNA reads TGTGCCAGCAGGGACAGACTTGGTGAAAAACTGTTTTTT.

In nucleotides, the CDR3 is TGTGCCAGCAGCGTAGTAGCCCTAGCGGGTTCCTACGAGCAGTACTTC. The encoded protein is CASSVVALAGSYEQYF. The chain joins TRBV9 to TRBJ2-7; 8 nucleotides line up with TRBD2. The CDR3 totals 16 residues. The J segment lost 1 base and the V segment lost 0 bases, leaving 6 bases of the junction unmatched. Germline CDR1 and CDR2: SGDLS and YYNGEE.

This chain uses TRBV5-8 with TRBJ1-2, with D hard to call. From germline, CDR1 is SGHTS and CDR2 YDEGEE. Trimming cost V 2 bases and J 0 bases, with 17 bases left between them. CDR3 length: 17 amino acids. The chain's CDR3 is CASSFPVWTDANYGYTF. CDR3 sequence (DNA): TGTGCCAGCAGCTTTCCCGTGTGGACTGACGCTAACTATGGCTACACCTTC.

This clone appeared once. The chain joins TRBV28 to TRBJ1-5; TRBD1 might be the D (5 bases). Germline V gene lookup returns CDR1 MDHEN and CDR2 SYDVKM. The CDR3 extends over 18 amino acids. The germline V and J ends were trimmed by 5 bases and 0 bases, with 20 bases remaining between them. CDR3 loop: CASSPPTIPGYSNQPQHF. The CDR3 coding sequence is TGTGCCAGCAGTCCTCCGACGATCCCAGGGTATAGCAATCAGCCCCAGCATTTT.

CDR3 residues: CASSLASASRSEQYF. The CDR3 DNA is TGTGCCAGCAGCTTAGCGTCGGCTAGCCGATCGGAGCAGTACTTC. The chain recombines TRBV7-2 with TRBJ2-7; D possibly corresponds to TRBD2 (5 bases). Deletions cut 0 bases from V and 7 bases from J, with 16 bases between. CDR3 length: 15 amino acids. CDR1 and CDR2 (germline): SGHTA, FQGNSA.

The chain links TRBV7-2 to TRBJ2-7; D possibly corresponds to TRBD2 (6 bases). The V end lost 3 bases, the J end lost 3 bases, and 15 bases lay between the germline ends. CDR3 size: 15 residues. Germline-derived CDR1 and CDR2 are SGHTA and FQGNSA. CDR3 loop: CASSFAGPAGYEQYF. CDR3 nucleotides: TGTGCCAGCAGCTTCGCGGGGCCGGCAGGCTACGAGCAGTACTTC.

The J gene is TRBJ2-1, the V gene TRBV30; 8 nucleotides agree with TRBD2. CDR1 is GTSNPN and CDR2 is SVGIG in the germline V gene (reference sequence). The CDR3 runs to 14 residues. Trimming cost V 1 base and J 5 bases; bases outside gene matches: 4. For the CDR3, the DNA is TGTGCCTGGAGTGGGCGGGGGGCTCACAATGAGCAGTTCTTC. This sequence encodes CAWSGRGAHNEQFF.

This chain uses TRBV6-5 with TRBJ1-1, with D possibly TRBD1 on 6 matching bases. Trimming took 6 bases from V and 0 from J, leaving 14 bases between them. There are 15 residues in the CDR3. CDR1 is MNHEY, CDR2 SVGAGI, per germline. The CDR3 DNA sequence: TGTGCCAGCAGCCAACGTGGGGGCGTGAACACTGAAGCTTTCTTT. This sequence encodes CASSQRGGVNTEAFF.

CDR3 DNA sequence: TGTGCCAGCAGCTTGTATTCGGCTCTCCTACGGGTAGATACGCAGTATTTT. Translating gives CASSLYSALLRVDTQYF. This chain links TRBV5-4 with TRBJ2-3; D not certain. The V end lost 1 base, the J end lost 5 bases, and 20 bases lay between the germline ends. This CDR3 has 17 amino acids. The V gene's germline CDR1 is SGHNT and CDR2 YYREEE (reference sequence).